Below are 14 T cell receptor beta chains sequenced from a single sample in a study of blood T cell repertoires in COVID-19. The protocol was immunoSEQ multiplex PCR, while the TCRdb copy is restricted to in-frame clones and leaves out a portion. The sample records tens of thousands of clones, approximately 90% being singletons. The sequenced material came from peripheral blood. These receptors all come from a human donor in a cohort sampled during active COVID-19.

The rearrangement uses TRBV24-1 and TRBJ2-5, with 10 bases aligning to TRBD2. Germline-derived CDR1 and CDR2 are KGHDR and SFDVKD. V shed 5 bases and J 0 bases; nucleotides not matched to a gene: 17. The CDR3 contains 20 residues. The CDR3, as DNA: TGTGCCACCAGTGTTTACGTCCCTAGCGGGGGTTCAAGGTACCAAGAGACCCAGTACTTC. The encoded protein is CATSVYVPSGGSRYQETQYF.

This rearrangement joins TRBV13 to TRBJ2-3; maybe TRBD2 (6 bases). Germline CDR1 and CDR2: PRHDT and FYEKMQ (reference sequence). Trimming removed 0 bases from V and 7 bases from J, with 14 bases in between. This CDR3 is built from 15 residues. Written as DNA, the CDR3 is TGTGCCAGCAGCTTAGGGTCGATTAGCGGATATACGCAGTATTTT. It codes for CASSLGSISGYTQYF.

Note on this clone: The germline gene is not matched at one end of the junction; a read error may be the cause. The chain joins TRBV9 to TRBJ2-7; 8 bases agree with TRBD2. The germline V gene has CDR1 SGDLS and CDR2 YYNGEE. CDR3 length equals 13 residues. The CDR3 region is CASSGAGRYEQYF. CDR3 DNA: TGTGCCAGTAGCGGGGCGGGTCGCTACGAGCAGTACTTC.

This clone is a singleton in its sample. The chain employs TRBV27 and TRBJ2-3, with 8 bases aligning to TRBD2. Germline lookup yields CDR1 MNHEY and CDR2 SMNVEV (reference sequence). The CDR3 is made up of 14 amino acids. Trimming removed 6 bases from V and 7 bases from J; junction bases left unmatched: 9. For the CDR3, the DNA is TGTGCCAGCAGGCTGGCCCGGGGGGGAAATACGCAGTATTTT. Protein sequence: CASRLARGGNTQYF.

J is TRBJ1-1 and V is TRBV28, with D possibly matching TRBD1 (6 bases). CDR1 and CDR2 (germline): MDHEN, SYDVKM. Trimming removed 7 bases from V and 0 bases from J, with 9 bases in between. The CDR3 is 13 amino acids. The CDR3 loop reads CASTRTVNTEAFF. The CDR3 DNA is TGTGCCAGCACCCGGACAGTGAACACTGAAGCTTTCTTT.

The rearrangement joins TRBV19 to TRBJ2-5, with TRBD2 identical over 7 bases. V shed 1 base and J 5 bases; nucleotides not matched to a gene: 4. The CDR3 length is 14 residues. The germline gives CDR1 LNHDA, CDR2 SQIVND (reference sequence). As DNA, the CDR3 is TGTGCCAGTAGTATAGTTGGGGGAGGGGAGACCCAGTACTTC. Amino acid sequence: CASSIVGGGETQYF.

The V and J genes are TRBV28 and TRBJ2-7; unclear D gene. The germline V and J ends were trimmed by 3 bases and 4 bases, with 13 bases remaining between them. The V gene's germline CDR1 is MDHEN and CDR2 SYDVKM. This CDR3 has 14 amino acids. Here the CDR3 reads CASSFPLPRYEQYF. The CDR3 coding sequence is TGTGCCAGCAGTTTTCCACTACCTAGATACGAGCAGTACTTC. The full variable domain, completed using reference TRBV28 and TRBJ2-7, is DVKVTQSSRYLVKRTGEKVFLECVQDMDHENMFWYRQDPGLGLRLIYFSYDVKMKEKGDIPEGYSVSREKKERFSLILESASTNQTSMYLCASSFPLPRYEQYFGPGTRLTVT.

V and J are TRBV7-3 and TRBJ2-7; TRBD2 aligns across 9 bases. CDR1 SGHTA and CDR2 FQGTGA come from the germline V gene. The ends lost 6 bases at V and 2 bases at J; junction bases unmatched: 2. The CDR3 has 13 amino acids. The CDR3 DNA follows: TGTGCCAGCAGTAGCGGGGGACCCTACGAGCAGTACTTC. This codes for CASSSGGPYEQYF.

V gene TRBV11-2 combines with J gene TRBJ2-5; 7 bases are a match to TRBD2. The germline gives CDR1 SGHAT, CDR2 FQNNGV. The CDR3 is 15 amino acids. V lost 5 bases and J lost 0; bases outside the gene matches: 6. CDR3 in amino acids: CASSKSGNHQETQYF. The CDR3 DNA reads as TGTGCCAGCAGCAAAAGCGGGAACCACCAAGAGACCCAGTACTTC.

V is TRBV18 and J is TRBJ2-5; 10 positions match TRBD1. With 4 bases clipped from V and 5 bases from J, the junction kept 10 bases outside the gene matches. The CDR3 length is 16 residues. Germline CDR1 reads KGHSH; CDR2 reads LQKENI. The CDR3 spells CASSLKFDRGLETQYF. The CDR3 DNA follows: TGTGCCAGCTCACTCAAATTCGACAGGGGGCTGGAGACCCAGTACTTC.

This sequence joins TRBV11-3 and TRBJ1-4; no firm D call. This CDR3 has 15 amino acids. Germline-derived CDR1 and CDR2 are SGHNT and YENEEA. Trimming took 1 base from V and 2 from J, leaving 8 bases between them. The CDR3 sequence: CASSLGGVTNEKLFF. CDR3 in DNA: TGTGCCAGCAGCTTAGGAGGCGTTACTAATGAAAAACTGTTTTTT.

The CDR3 protein is CASRLQGAHEAFF. In DNA form, the CDR3 reads TGTGCCAGCAGGTTACAGGGGGCTCACGAAGCTTTCTTT. The chain combines TRBV28 with TRBJ1-1; 9 bases map to TRBD1. Germline CDR1 and CDR2: MDHEN and SYDVKM. This CDR3 is built from 13 residues. Unmatched junction bases numbered 7, after V lost 6 bases and J lost 8 bases.

This rearrangement joins TRBV2 to TRBJ2-7; D unclear. V was trimmed by 6 bases and J by 0 bases, leaving 9 bases between them. The CDR3 runs to 13 residues. Germline V gene data show CDR1 as SNHLY and CDR2 as FYNNEI. The CDR3 is CASRHPSSYEQYF. In DNA, the CDR3 is TGTGCCAGCAGGCACCCGAGCTCCTACGAGCAGTACTTC.

This chain connects TRBV9 to TRBJ2-2, with D perhaps TRBD1 (5 bases). The germline V gene encodes CDR1 SGDLS and CDR2 YYNGEE. V lost 0 bases, J lost 5 bases, and 14 bases lay in between. The CDR3 contains 16 residues. The CDR3 DNA sequence: TGTGCCAGCAGCGTAGAGGCAGGGCAGGGAACCGGGGAGCTGTTTTTT. Amino acid sequence: CASSVEAGQGTGELFF.